The 15 T cell receptor beta chains listed next were all sequenced from one sample in a study of T cells in Graves' hyperthyroidism and ophthalmopathy. TCR beta CDR3 sequences were amplified from RNA transcripts. The study used the HTBI primer set for a first-round RT-PCR of the TCR CDR3. TCRdb reprocessed the multiplex PCR reads via MiXCR and lists one record per CDR3 protein. The data contain about 530,000 distinct CDR3 sequences, 15% to 20% of them singletons. The sample was blood. The receptor source for this set is a woman under 30 with Graves' ophthalmopathy.

This clonotype occurred many times. The gene calls are TRBV11-2 and TRBJ2-7; D not certain. The CDR3 extends over 12 amino acids. Trimming cost V 4 bases and J 4 bases, with 8 bases left between them. Germline lookup yields CDR1 SGHAT and CDR2 FQNNGV. The CDR3 DNA is TGTGCCAGCAGCTCACTCTCTTACGAGCAGTACTTC. Its translation is CASSSLSYEQYF. Combining the CDR3 with reference TRBV11-2 and TRBJ2-7 gives the whole variable domain EAGVAQSPRYKIIEKRQSVAFWCNPISGHATLYWYQQILGQGPKLLIQFQNNGVVDDSQLPKDRFSAERLKGVDSTLKIQPAKLEDSAVYLCASSSLSYEQYFGPGTRLTVT.

Many counts were recorded for this clonotype. The chain couples TRBV27 to TRBJ1-6; the D is unclear. The CDR3 is 14 residues long. V lost 5 bases and J lost 10, with 15 bases in between. CDR1 and CDR2 from the germline V gene are MNHEY and SMNVEV (reference sequence). CDR3 sequence: CASSPPGESSPLHF. Here the CDR3 DNA reads TGTGCCAGCAGTCCGCCCGGGGAGAGCTCACCCCTCCACTTT.

The chain employs TRBV30 and TRBJ2-3; D is unresolved. With 0 bases removed from V and 6 bases from J, the gap between germline ends came to 10 bases. Germline-derived CDR1 and CDR2 are GTSNPN and SVGIG (reference sequence). CDR3 length: 13 amino acids. CDR3 coding DNA: TGTGCCTGGAGTGTAAACAGCGCGGATACGCAGTATTTT. This codes for CAWSVNSADTQYF.

This clonotype was found many times. A read error may account for a junction end that differs from germline. The V gene is TRBV6-1, the J gene TRBJ2-5; D gene unclear. The CDR3 has 12 residues. The germline CDR1 and CDR2 sequences are MNHNS and SASEGT. The CDR3 loop reads CASSEVGETQYF. Written as DNA, the CDR3 is TGCGCCAGCAGTGAAGTCGGGGAGACCCAGTACTTC.

CDR3: CAISESSGVGYTF. CDR3 coding DNA: TGTGCCATCAGTGAGTCTTCAGGGGTGGGCTACACCTTC. V is TRBV10-3 and J is TRBJ1-2; possible D gene TRBD1, 6 bases. Germline CDR1 reads ENHRY; CDR2 reads SYGVKD. Trimming took off 0 bases at V and 8 bases at J, with 10 bases between the two ends. The length of the CDR3 is 13 residues.

The chain joins TRBV9 to TRBJ1-6; TRBD1 aligns across 9 bases. CDR1 is SGDLS and CDR2 is YYNGEE in the germline V gene. Trimming took 3 bases from V and 9 from J; bases not matched to a gene: 4. There are 14 residues in the CDR3. In DNA, the CDR3 is TGTGCCAGCAGCGGTGGGACAGGGCTTTCACCCCTCCACTTT. Translation gives CASSGGTGLSPLHF.

This clonotype was seen repeatedly, ten times or more. The chain employs TRBV28 and TRBJ2-3; D call uncertain. CDR3 size: 15 residues. Per the germline V gene, CDR1 is MDHEN and CDR2 is SYDVKM. V was clipped by 3 bases and J by 5 bases, with 15 bases between them. This CDR3 is CASSLGGPTGDTQYF. As DNA, the CDR3 is TGTGCCAGCAGTTTGGGCGGCCCCACGGGAGATACGCAGTATTTT.

In this sample, this clonotype turned up a few times. This chain joins TRBV19 and TRBJ1-2; D may be TRBD1 (5 bases). V shed 3 bases and J shed 2 bases, with 10 bases lying between them. The CDR3 consists of 14 residues. In germline, CDR1 is LNHDA, CDR2 SQIVND (reference sequence). The CDR3 reads CASSMDTTNYGYTF. The CDR3 bases are TGTGCCAGTAGTATGGACACGACCAACTATGGCTACACCTTC. The full variable domain, in which reference TRBV19 and TRBJ1-2 provide the parts outside the CDR3, is DGGITQSPKYLFRKEGQNVTLSCEQNLNHDAMYWYRQDPGQGLRLIYYSQIVNDFQKGDIAEGYSVSREKKESFPLTVTSAQKNPTAFYLCASSMDTTNYGYTFGSGTRLTVV.

J is TRBJ2-7 and V is TRBV6-5, with TRBD2 matching 10 bases. The CDR3 extends over 16 amino acids. The germline gives CDR1 MNHEY, CDR2 SVGAGI. The junction had 9 bases not matched to a gene; V was cut back by 2 bases and J by 5 bases. CDR3 region: CASSYTIAGGFNEQYF. DNA for the CDR3: TGTGCCAGCAGTTACACGATAGCGGGAGGTTTCAACGAGCAGTACTTC.

This clonotype was seen a handful of times. The rearrangement links TRBV20-1 to TRBJ2-5; D might be TRBD2 (5 bases). The V gene's germline CDR1 is DFQATT and CDR2 SNEGSKA (reference sequence). The V gene lost 0 bases and the J gene lost 4 bases, with 12 bases spanning the gap. This CDR3 has 14 residues. CDR3 nucleotides: TGCAGTGCTAGAGATATCGAGGGCCGAGAGACCCAGTACTTC. Its translation: CSARDIEGRETQYF.

The sample holds a few counts of this clonotype. J is TRBJ2-2 and V is TRBV11-2; D might be TRBD2 (5 bases). The CDR3 is 16 residues long. Trimming shortened V by 4 bases and J by 3 bases, and 15 bases separated the two germline ends. Germline assignment: CDR1 SGHAT and CDR2 FQNNGV. The CDR3 DNA reads TGTGCCAGCAGCTGGTGGAGGCCAAATTACACCGGGGAGCTGTTTTTT. Translating gives CASSWWRPNYTGELFF.

Only one count was recorded for this clonotype. The chain couples TRBV2 to TRBJ2-3, with 9 bases aligning to TRBD2. This CDR3 is 14 amino acids long. The trim removed 7 bases at V and 3 bases at J, leaving 5 bases unmatched. CDR1 and CDR2 (germline): SNHLY, FYNNEI. The CDR3 loop is CASILAGWTDTQYF. DNA of the CDR3: TGTGCCAGCATCCTAGCGGGATGGACAGATACGCAGTATTTT.

This clonotype was counted a few times. The gene calls are TRBV10-3 and TRBJ2-1, with 7 nucleotides matching TRBD1. Trimming cost V 3 bases and J 1 base; bases outside gene matches: 12. This CDR3 has 18 residues. From germline, CDR1 is ENHRY and CDR2 SYGVKD. The CDR3: CAISDQGDLLPSYNEQFF. The CDR3 coding sequence is TGTGCCATCAGTGATCAGGGGGACCTTCTTCCATCCTACAATGAGCAGTTCTTC.

Many counts were recorded for this clonotype. The V and J genes are TRBV11-3 and TRBJ2-5, with 7 bases that match TRBD1. This CDR3 comprises 16 residues. Germline V gene lookup returns CDR1 SGHNT and CDR2 YENEEA. V shed 4 bases and J 2 bases; nucleotides not matched to a gene: 10. CDR3 nucleotides: TGTGCCAGCAGCTCCAGACAGGGTCTCGAACAAGAGACCCAGTACTTC. Translating it yields CASSSRQGLEQETQYF.

This clonotype has just a few counts. V gene TRBV10-3 combines with J gene TRBJ2-5, with D perhaps TRBD1 (5 bases). This CDR3 has 12 amino acids. V lost 8 bases to trimming and J lost 5 bases, with 12 bases between them. CDR1 is ENHRY and CDR2 is SYGVKD in the germline V gene. CDR3 sequence: CAIGARAETQYF. The CDR3 DNA sequence: TGTGCCATCGGGGCAAGAGCGGAGACCCAGTACTTC.